This T cell receptor (beta chain) was profiled in a study of CD8+ T cells in alopecia areata. On the study more broadly: Tofacitinib administration persisted for 6 to 18 months, succeeded by 6 months off drug. Findings of the study overall: Greater clonality was observed in lesional scalp samples, especially alopecia totalis/universalis, versus normal scalp.

Germline V lookup: CDR1 SGHDN, CDR2 FVKESK. The CDR3 has 13 residues. Trimming took off 6 bases at V and 7 bases at J, with 10 bases between the two ends. Reverse transcription of extracted RNA yielded cDNA, which provided the sequencing template. Produced via immunoSEQ multiplex PCR; TCRdb's table is partial and in-frame only. The repertoire includes roughly 150,000 clones, roughly three fifths of them detected once, and under 8% sits in the top ten. Concerning this clone: Its antigen is as yet unknown.

The V gene is TRBV14, the J gene TRBJ1-6; D perhaps matches TRBD1 (6 bases). This clonotype was obtained from a human donor with alopecia areata. Source: CD4+ T cells sorted from blood, taken at week 0. The CDR3 here is CASSIRGNSPLHF. The CDR3 DNA reads TGTGCCAGCAGTATCAGGGGAAATTCACCCCTCCACTTT.